This entry lists 9 T cell receptor beta chains sequenced from one sample in a study of blood T cell repertoires in COVID-19. Produced via immunoSEQ multiplex PCR; TCRdb's table is partial and in-frame only. The sample includes 150,000 to 200,000 clones, over 75% of them seen just once. Specimen: PBMCs or T cells enriched from blood (not recorded which). The receptors here all came from a man in his fifties who had recovered from COVID-19.

The rearrangement links TRBV28 to TRBJ2-7; 7 bases are a match to TRBD1. Germline lookup yields CDR1 MDHEN and CDR2 SYDVKM. The V gene end was trimmed by 6 bases and the J gene end by 2 bases; junction bases not matched to a gene: 4. This CDR3 has 13 amino acids. In DNA form, the CDR3 reads TGTGCCAGCAGCTCGACAGGGCCCTACGAGCAGTACTTC. As protein: CASSSTGPYEQYF. The full variable domain, its missing parts supplied by reference TRBV28 and TRBJ2-7, is DVKVTQSSRYLVKRTGEKVFLECVQDMDHENMFWYRQDPGLGLRLIYFSYDVKMKEKGDIPEGYSVSREKKERFSLILESASTNQTSMYLCASSSTGPYEQYFGPGTRLTVT.

The chain couples TRBV19 to TRBJ1-5, with 8 bases identical to TRBD1. The CDR3 loop spans 13 amino acids. Germline trimming cut 8 bases from V and 4 bases from J; bases unmatched to any gene: 4. Germline values: CDR1 LNHDA, CDR2 SQIVND (reference sequence). The CDR3 nucleotides read TGTGCCAGTCTAGGGACAGGAAATCAGCCCCAGCATTTT. Its protein product is CASLGTGNQPQHF.

Only a few counts were recorded for this clone. This chain uses TRBV7-9 with TRBJ2-5; D gene uncertain. V lost 5 bases and J 4 bases, leaving 17 bases between the germline ends. CDR1 SEHNR and CDR2 FQNEAQ come from the germline V gene (reference sequence). There are 15 residues in the CDR3. Here the CDR3 DNA reads TGTGCCAGCAGCCCTAAGAGACGGGTGGGAGAGACCCAGTACTTC. Translating it yields CASSPKRRVGETQYF.

The rearrangement joins TRBV3-1 (or the pseudogene TRBV3-2) to TRBJ1-1, with 8 positions matching TRBD1. CDR1 and CDR2 from the germline V gene are LGHDT and YNNKEL (reference sequence). This CDR3 has 15 amino acids. The V segment lost 3 bases and the J segment 6 bases; nucleotides outside the gene matches: 9. The DNA for the CDR3 is TGTGCCAGCAGCCACGGTCAGGGGGCGATCGCTGAAGCTTTCTTT. Protein: CASSHGQGAIAEAFF.

The genes are TRBV18 and TRBJ2-2; no clear D. CDR1 is KGHSH, CDR2 LQKENI, per germline. There are 15 residues in the CDR3. V was trimmed by 5 bases and J by 0 bases, leaving 10 bases between them. The CDR3, as DNA: TGTGCCAGCTCAGAACAGAATGCGAACACCGGGGAGCTGTTTTTT. This gives the protein CASSEQNANTGELFF. The variable domain in full, with the rest retrieved from reference TRBV18 and TRBJ2-2, is NAGVMQNPRHLVRRRGQEARLRCSPMKGHSHVYWYRQLPEEGLKFMVYLQKENIIDESGMPKERFSAEFPKEGPSILRIQQVVRGDSAAYFCASSEQNANTGELFFGEGSRLTVL.

The chain combines TRBV28 with TRBJ2-6; a possible D gene is TRBD2 (5 bases). This CDR3 comprises 14 residues. CDR1 and CDR2 (germline): MDHEN, SYDVKM. V lost 5 bases and J lost 4, with 9 bases in between. The CDR3 sequence: CASSASGGANVLTF. As DNA, the CDR3 is TGTGCCAGCAGTGCAAGCGGAGGGGCCAACGTCCTGACTTTC. The whole variable domain, filled in from reference TRBV28 and TRBJ2-6, reads DVKVTQSSRYLVKRTGEKVFLECVQDMDHENMFWYRQDPGLGLRLIYFSYDVKMKEKGDIPEGYSVSREKKERFSLILESASTNQTSMYLCASSASGGANVLTFGAGSRLTVL.

This chain links TRBV28 with TRBJ1-2; D perhaps matches TRBD1 (6 bases). V lost 8 bases to trimming and J lost 5 bases, with 15 bases between them. Germline assignment: CDR1 MDHEN and CDR2 SYDVKM. The CDR3 contains 13 residues. The CDR3 nucleotides are TGTGCCAGCTTTACCACGACAGGTTATGGCTACACCTTC. Translating gives CASFTTTGYGYTF.

This clone came up once. The chain couples TRBV6-2 or TRBV6-3 to TRBJ1-1; TRBD1 might be the D (5 bases). The V and J ends lost 5 bases and 2 bases respectively, with 9 bases between them. Germline V gene data show CDR1 as MNHEY and CDR2 as SVGEGT. This CDR3 is built from 13 residues. CDR3 DNA: TGTGCCAGCAGTACCACAGGTAACACTGAAGCTTTCTTT. It codes for CASSTTGNTEAFF.

J is TRBJ1-1 and V is TRBV5-1; D gene uncertain. Germline V gives CDR1 SGHRS, CDR2 YFSETQ. The CDR3 covers 14 residues. Trimming took off 2 bases at V and 2 bases at J, with 10 bases between the two ends. The CDR3 here is CASSFLQYNTEAFF. CDR3 bases: TGCGCCAGCAGCTTCCTACAGTACAACACTGAAGCTTTCTTT.